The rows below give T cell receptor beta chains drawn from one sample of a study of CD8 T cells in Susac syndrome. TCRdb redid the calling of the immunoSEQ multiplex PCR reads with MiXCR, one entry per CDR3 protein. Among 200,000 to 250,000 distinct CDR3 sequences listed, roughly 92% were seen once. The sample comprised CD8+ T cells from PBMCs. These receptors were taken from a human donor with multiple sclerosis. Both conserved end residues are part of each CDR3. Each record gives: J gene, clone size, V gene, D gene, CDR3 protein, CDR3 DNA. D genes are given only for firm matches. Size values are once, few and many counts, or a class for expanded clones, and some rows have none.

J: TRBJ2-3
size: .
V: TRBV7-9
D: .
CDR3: CASTTTRAGKGGDTQYF
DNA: TGTGCCAGCACCACTACAAGGGCAGGGAAGGGTGGAGATACGCAGTATTTT

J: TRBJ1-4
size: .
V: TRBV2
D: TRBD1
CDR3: CASSATGEGWSNEKLFF
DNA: TGTGCCAGCAGTGCCACAGGGGAAGGATGGTCTAATGAAAAACTGTTTTTT

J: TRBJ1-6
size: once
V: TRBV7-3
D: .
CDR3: CASSLNGRNSPLHF
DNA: TGTGCCAGCAGCTTAAACGGGCGAAATTCACCCCTCCACTTT

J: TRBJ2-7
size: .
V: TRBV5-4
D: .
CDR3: CASSFGSRGDEQYF
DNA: TGTGCCAGCAGCTTTGGTTCGCGCGGGGACGAGCAGTACTTC

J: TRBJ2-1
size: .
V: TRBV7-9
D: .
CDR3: CASSQGDWPYNEQFF
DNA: TGTGCCAGCAGCCAGGGGGACTGGCCATACAATGAGCAGTTCTTC

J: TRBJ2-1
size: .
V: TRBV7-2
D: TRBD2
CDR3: CASIGGRDSNEQFF
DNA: TGTGCCAGCATTGGCGGGAGGGATAGTAATGAGCAGTTCTTC

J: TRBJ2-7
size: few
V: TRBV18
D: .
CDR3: CASSQASSYEQYF
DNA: TGTGCCAGCTCACAGGCTAGCTCCTACGAGCAGTACTTC

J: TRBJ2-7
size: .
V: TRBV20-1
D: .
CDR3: CSAVEVGYEQYF
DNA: TGCAGTGCCGTAGAGGTTGGGTACGAGCAGTACTTC

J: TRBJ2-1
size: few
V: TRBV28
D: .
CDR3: CASSQSRDEQFF
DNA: TGTGCCAGCAGTCAATCTAGGGATGAGCAGTTCTTC

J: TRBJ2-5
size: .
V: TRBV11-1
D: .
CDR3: CASSEGLMGSQETQYF
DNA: TGTGCCAGCAGCGAAGGTCTTATGGGGAGCCAAGAGACCCAGTACTTC

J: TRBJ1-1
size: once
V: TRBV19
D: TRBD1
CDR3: CASSPTGMGTEAFF
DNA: TGTGCCAGTAGCCCGACAGGGATGGGCACTGAAGCTTTCTTT

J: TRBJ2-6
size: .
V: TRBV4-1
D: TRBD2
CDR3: CASSQPFGGSTGGANVLTF
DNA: TGCGCCAGCAGCCAACCATTCGGGGGGAGTACAGGTGGGGCCAACGTCCTGACTTTC

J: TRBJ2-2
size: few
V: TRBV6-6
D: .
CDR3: CASSYSGSGELFF
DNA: TGTGCCAGCAGTTACTCTGGGTCCGGGGAGCTGTTTTTT

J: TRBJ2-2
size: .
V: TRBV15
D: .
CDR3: CATSGNTGELFF
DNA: TGTGCCACCAGCGGAAACACCGGGGAGCTGTTTTTT

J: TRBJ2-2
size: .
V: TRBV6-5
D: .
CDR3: CASSYATAGELFF
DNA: TGTGCCAGCAGTTACGCGACAGCGGGGGAGCTGTTTTTT

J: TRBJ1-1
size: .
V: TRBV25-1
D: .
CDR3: CASSESRLGDTEAFF
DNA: TGTGCCAGCAGTGAATCCCGCTTGGGAGACACTGAAGCTTTCTTT

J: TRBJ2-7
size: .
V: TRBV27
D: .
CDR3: CASSFPDGEQYF
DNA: TGTGCCAGCAGTTTCCCCGATGGCGAGCAGTACTTC

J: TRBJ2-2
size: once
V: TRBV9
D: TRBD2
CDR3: CASSVVWTSGNTGELFF
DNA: TGTGCCAGCAGCGTAGTGTGGACTAGCGGGAACACCGGGGAGCTGTTTTTT

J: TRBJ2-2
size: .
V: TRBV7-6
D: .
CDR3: CASSLEIANTGELFF
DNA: TGTGCCAGCAGCTTAGAAATTGCTAACACGGGGGAGCTGTTTTTT

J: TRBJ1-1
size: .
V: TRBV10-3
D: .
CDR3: CAISEPDLRIAFF
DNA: TGTGCCATCAGTGAGCCAGACCTACGTATTGCTTTCTTT

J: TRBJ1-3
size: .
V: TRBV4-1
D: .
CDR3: CASNWALGSGNTIYF
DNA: TGCGCCAGCAACTGGGCGTTGGGCTCTGGAAACACCATATATTTT

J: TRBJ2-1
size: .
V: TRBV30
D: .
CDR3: CAWRSGDYNEQFF
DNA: TGTGCCTGGAGATCGGGTGATTACAATGAGCAGTTCTTC

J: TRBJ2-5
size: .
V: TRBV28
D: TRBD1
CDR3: CASSHWDRLLKETQYF
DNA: TGTGCCAGCAGTCACTGGGACAGGCTTCTGAAGGAGACCCAGTACTTC

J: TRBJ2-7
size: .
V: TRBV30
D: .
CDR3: CAWSEEDYEQYF
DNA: TGTGCCTGGAGTGAGGAGGACTACGAGCAGTACTTC

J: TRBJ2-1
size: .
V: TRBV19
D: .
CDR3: CASSIQQDSSYNEQFF
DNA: TGTGCCAGTAGTATCCAACAAGATAGCTCCTACAATGAGCAGTTCTTC

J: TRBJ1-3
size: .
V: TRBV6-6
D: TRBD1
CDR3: CASSLDRGLNTIYF
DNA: TGTGCCAGCAGTTTGGACAGGGGGCTTAACACCATATATTTT

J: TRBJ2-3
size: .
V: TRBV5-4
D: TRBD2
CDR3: CASSPPGEAGGPWDTQYF
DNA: TGTGCCAGCAGCCCCCCCGGCGAAGCGGGGGGGCCATGGGATACGCAGTATTTT

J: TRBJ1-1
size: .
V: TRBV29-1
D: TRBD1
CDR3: CSVAGTVNTEVFF
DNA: TGCAGCGTCGCTGGGACAGTGAACACTGAAGTTTTCTTT

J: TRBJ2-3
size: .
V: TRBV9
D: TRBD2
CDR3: CASSAGGSGTDTQYF
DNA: TGTGCCAGCAGCGCCGGGGGGTCTGGCACAGATACGCAGTATTTT

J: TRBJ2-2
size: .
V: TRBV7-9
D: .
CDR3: CASSLGPARLNTGELFF
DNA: TGTGCCAGCAGCTTAGGTCCAGCGAGACTTAACACCGGGGAGCTGTTTTTT

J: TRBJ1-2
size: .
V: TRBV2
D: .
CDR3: CASITGPSDYGYTF
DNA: TGTGCCAGCATTACTGGACCGTCGGACTATGGCTACACCTTC

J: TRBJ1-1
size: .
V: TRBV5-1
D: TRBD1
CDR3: CASSLETGRTEAFF
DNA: TGCGCCAGCAGCTTGGAGACAGGGCGGACTGAAGCTTTCTTT

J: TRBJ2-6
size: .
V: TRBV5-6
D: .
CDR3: CASSLGRGTSGANVLTF
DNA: TGTGCCAGCAGCTTGGGCAGGGGTACCTCTGGGGCCAACGTCCTGACTTTC

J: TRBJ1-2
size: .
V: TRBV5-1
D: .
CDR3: CASSLEWNYGYTF
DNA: TGCGCCAGCAGCTTGGAGTGGAACTATGGCTACACCTTC

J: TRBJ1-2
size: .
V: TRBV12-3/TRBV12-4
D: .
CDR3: CASSLEHTYGYTF
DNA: TGTGCCAGCAGTTTAGAACACACCTATGGCTACACCTTC

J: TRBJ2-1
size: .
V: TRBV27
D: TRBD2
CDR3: CASSPKRGGLVNEQFF
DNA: TGTGCCAGCAGCCCGAAGCGGGGGGGCCTGGTAAATGAGCAGTTCTTC

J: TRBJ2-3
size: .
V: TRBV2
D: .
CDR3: CASKDEPDTQYF
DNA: TGTGCCAGCAAGGATGAGCCAGATACGCAGTATTTT

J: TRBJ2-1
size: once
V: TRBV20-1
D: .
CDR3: CSASGSGRYNEQFF
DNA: TGCAGTGCTAGCGGGAGCGGGCGCTACAATGAGCAGTTCTTC

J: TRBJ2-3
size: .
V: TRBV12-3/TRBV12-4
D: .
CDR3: CASSGFGGPDTQYF
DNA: TGTGCCAGCAGTGGGTTTGGGGGTCCAGATACGCAGTATTTT

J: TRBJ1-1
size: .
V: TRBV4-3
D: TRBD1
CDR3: CASSQDRSGTEAFF
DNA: TGCGCCAGCAGCCAGGACAGGAGTGGGACTGAAGCTTTCTTT

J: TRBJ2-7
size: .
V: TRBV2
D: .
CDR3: CASSDKLQYEQYF
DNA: TGTGCCAGCAGTGATAAACTTCAATACGAGCAGTACTTC

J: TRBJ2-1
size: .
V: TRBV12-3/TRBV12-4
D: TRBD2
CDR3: CASSFGGGPGNEQFF
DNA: TGTGCCAGCAGTTTCGGCGGGGGGCCAGGTAATGAGCAGTTCTTC

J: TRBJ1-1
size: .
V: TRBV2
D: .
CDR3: CASRWKNTEAFF
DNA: TGTGCCAGCAGGTGGAAGAACACTGAAGCTTTCTTT

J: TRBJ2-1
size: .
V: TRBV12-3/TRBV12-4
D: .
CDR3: CASSSGLNEQFF
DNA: TGTGCCAGCAGTTCAGGACTCAATGAGCAGTTCTTC

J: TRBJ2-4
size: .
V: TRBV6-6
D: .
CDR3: CASSYSTRADQYF
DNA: TGTGCCAGCAGTTACTCGACGCGGGCAGACCAGTACTTC

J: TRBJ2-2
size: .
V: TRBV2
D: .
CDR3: CASRDRVSGVTGELFF
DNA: TGTGCCAGCAGGGACCGGGTGTCGGGGGTGACCGGGGAGCTGTTTTTT

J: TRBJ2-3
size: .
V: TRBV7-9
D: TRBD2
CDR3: CASSYVAGAATQYF
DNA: TGTGCCAGCAGCTACGTAGCGGGGGCGGCTACGCAGTATTTT

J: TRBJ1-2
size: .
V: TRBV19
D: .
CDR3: CASSPGLGADYGYTF
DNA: TGTGCCAGTAGTCCGGGGTTGGGGGCCGATTATGGCTACACCTTC

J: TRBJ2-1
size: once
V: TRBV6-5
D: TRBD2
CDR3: CASSYSDAGGGSDEQFF
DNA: TGTGCCAGCAGTTACTCGGATGCGGGGGGGGGCAGCGATGAGCAGTTCTTC

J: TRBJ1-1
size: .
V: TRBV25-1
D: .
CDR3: CASSESITEAFF
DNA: TGTGCCAGCAGTGAATCCATCACTGAAGCTTTCTTT

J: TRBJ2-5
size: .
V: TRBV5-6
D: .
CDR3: CASSFWSIGEETQYF
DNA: TGTGCCAGCAGCTTTTGGTCTATTGGTGAGGAGACCCAGTACTTC

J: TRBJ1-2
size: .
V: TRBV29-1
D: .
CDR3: CSVPRQDIGYGYTF
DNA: TGCAGCGTACCGAGACAGGACATAGGCTATGGCTACACCTTC

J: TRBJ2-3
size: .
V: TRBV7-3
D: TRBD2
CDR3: CASSLTSGGSTDTQYF
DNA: TGTGCCAGCAGCTTAACTAGCGGGGGATCCACAGATACGCAGTATTTT

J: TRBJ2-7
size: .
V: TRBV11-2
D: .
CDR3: CASSLDRGSSYEQYF
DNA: TGTGCCAGCAGCTTAGATCGCGGTAGCTCCTACGAGCAGTACTTC

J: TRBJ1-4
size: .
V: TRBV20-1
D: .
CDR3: CSARGTLGEKLFF
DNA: TGCAGTGCTAGAGGGACCCTAGGTGAAAAACTGTTTTTT

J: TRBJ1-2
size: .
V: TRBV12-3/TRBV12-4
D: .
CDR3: CASSLGAKGDTF
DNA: TGTGCCAGCAGTTTAGGGGCAAAGGGAGACACCTTC

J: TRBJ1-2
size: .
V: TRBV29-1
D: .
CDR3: CSVELGNYGYTF
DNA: TGCAGCGTTGAATTGGGGAACTATGGCTACACCTTC

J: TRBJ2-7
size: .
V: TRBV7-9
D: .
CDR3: CASSLVGLAYEQYF
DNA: TGTGCCAGCAGCTTAGTAGGACTTGCCTACGAGCAGTACTTC

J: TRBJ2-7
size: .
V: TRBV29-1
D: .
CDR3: CSVKALSSYEQYF
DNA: TGCAGCGTCAAAGCATTAAGCTCCTACGAGCAGTACTTC

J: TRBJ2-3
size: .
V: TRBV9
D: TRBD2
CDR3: CASGRTSGIRPDTQYF
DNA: TGTGCCAGCGGCAGGACTAGCGGGATCCGGCCAGATACGCAGTATTTT